Listed here are 27 T cell receptor beta chains from one sample, sequenced in a study of Ad26.COV2.S vaccination and SARS-CoV-2 variants. The repertoire was sequenced with immunoSEQ multiplex PCR; TCRdb's copy has only in-frame clones and lacks some. The repertoire includes about 420,000 clones, 88% of them detected once, and 3.6% sits in the top ten. Treatment reported: roughly 19 received Ad26.COV2.S at low or high dose, single or two shots; 5 received placebo; per-sample allocation not given. Samples were taken on day 63 after the first vaccine or placebo injection. This material consisted of peripheral blood, taken in a trial of Ad26.COV2.S vaccine versus placebo. The receptors derive from a person aged 18-60 years who received the Ad26.COV2.S COVID-19 vaccine or a placebo.

The V and J genes are TRBV9 and TRBJ2-3, with TRBD2 matching 10 bases. The CDR3 runs 16 residues. V gave up 4 bases and J gave up 2 bases; unmatched junction bases: 7. Germline assignment: CDR1 SGDLS and CDR2 YYNGEE. The DNA of the CDR3 is TGTGCCAGCAGCCTGAGCCTAGCGGGGGACACAGATACGCAGTATTTT. Translated, it gives CASSLSLAGDTDTQYF.

This rearrangement joins TRBV19 to TRBJ1-3, with 7 bases matching TRBD1. This CDR3 is 15 amino acids long. Germline values: CDR1 LNHDA, CDR2 SQIVND (reference sequence). Germline trimming cut 2 bases from V and 4 bases from J; bases unmatched to any gene: 5. The CDR3 DNA is TGTGCCAGTAGTATACCCAGGGGGACGGGAAACACCATATATTTT. Translated: CASSIPRGTGNTIYF.

The sample holds one count of this clone. The chain has TRBV7-6 and TRBJ2-5; 9 nucleotides match TRBD1. The CDR3 has 17 residues. V lost 5 bases, J lost 1 base, and 11 bases stayed unmatched. CDR1 and CDR2 (germline): SGHVS, FNYEAQ. CDR3 in amino acids: CASSVGTGFFLQETQYF. In DNA form, the CDR3 reads TGTGCCAGCAGCGTGGGGACAGGGTTCTTCCTCCAAGAGACCCAGTACTTC.

V is TRBV7-9 and J is TRBJ2-7; 11 bases map to TRBD2. Germline loops: CDR1 SEHNR, CDR2 FQNEAQ (reference sequence). The CDR3 spans 16 residues. J gave up 0 bases and V 4 bases, and 5 bases lay outside the gene matches. CDR3 region: CASSSELAGASYEQYF. The CDR3 bases are TGTGCCAGCAGCTCAGAACTAGCGGGGGCCTCCTACGAGCAGTACTTC.

This chain links TRBV11-2 with TRBJ1-6; no firm D call. Germline V gene lookup returns CDR1 SGHAT and CDR2 FQNNGV. The CDR3 has 14 residues. V lost 3 bases, J lost 9 bases, and 12 bases lay in between. The CDR3 region is CASSFIDFGSPLHF. The CDR3 DNA follows: TGTGCCAGCAGCTTTATCGACTTTGGTTCACCCCTCCACTTT. Combining the CDR3 with reference TRBV11-2 and TRBJ1-6 gives the whole variable domain EAGVAQSPRYKIIEKRQSVAFWCNPISGHATLYWYQQILGQGPKLLIQFQNNGVVDDSQLPKDRFSAERLKGVDSTLKIQPAKLEDSAVYLCASSFIDFGSPLHFGNGTRLTVT.

CDR3 bases: TGTGCCAGCAGCCGGACCGGGGGCGCGGGAAACACCATATATTTT. It specifies CASSRTGGAGNTIYF. The rearrangement links TRBV7-3 to TRBJ1-3; perhaps TRBD1 as D (6 bases). The V gene lost 5 bases and the J gene lost 4 bases, with 15 bases spanning the gap. CDR3 length: 15 residues. In germline, CDR1 is SGHTA, CDR2 FQGTGA. Variable domain in full (rest from reference TRBV7-3 and TRBJ1-3): GAGVSQTPSNKVTEKGKYVELRCDPISGHTALYWYRQSLGQGPEFLIYFQGTGAADDSGLPNDRFFAVRPEGSVSTLKIQRTERGDSAVYLCASSRTGGAGNTIYFGEGSWLTVV.

Of note for this clone: This sample also contains other DNA sequences that code for the same CDR3. The V call is TRBV30, the J call TRBJ1-1, with D tentatively TRBD1 (6 bases). The V end was cut by 0 bases, the J end by 1 base, with 6 bases between. This CDR3 comprises 13 residues. Germline lookup yields CDR1 GTSNPN and CDR2 SVGIG (reference sequence). This CDR3 is CAWSVQGNTEAFF. The DNA for the CDR3 is TGTGCCTGGAGTGTACAGGGGAACACTGAAGCTTTCTTT.

This rearrangement joins TRBV7-6 to TRBJ2-2; D gene uncertain. Trimming left V 7 bases short and J 7 bases short, with 10 bases between. The CDR3 is 12 amino acids. Germline-derived CDR1 and CDR2 are SGHVS and FNYEAQ. The CDR3 here is CASTLVGGELFF. The CDR3 nucleotides are TGTGCCAGCACCCTAGTAGGCGGGGAGCTGTTTTTT.

The V call is TRBV7-2, the J call TRBJ2-5; 7 bases agree with TRBD1. This CDR3 has 13 residues. V was pared by 5 bases and J by 4 bases, with 4 bases of the junction left unmatched. Germline CDR1 and CDR2: SGHTA and FQGNSA. CDR3 DNA sequence: TGTGCCAGCAGCCCCCGGACAGGAGAGACCCAGTACTTC. It translates to CASSPRTGETQYF.

The chain employs TRBV19 and TRBJ2-2; 7 bases agree with TRBD1. CDR1 is LNHDA, CDR2 SQIVND, per germline (reference sequence). The V gene end was trimmed by 6 bases and the J gene end by 4 bases; junction bases not matched to a gene: 5. The CDR3 sequence is 14 residues long. CDR3 sequence: CASRTGTVTGELFF. The CDR3 nucleotides are TGTGCCAGTAGAACCGGGACAGTCACCGGGGAGCTGTTTTTT.

The chain combines TRBV6-2 or TRBV6-3 with TRBJ2-3; TRBD2 is a possible D gene (5 bases). The ends were cut back, 3 bases at V and 6 bases at J, with 16 bases in the middle. Germline V gives CDR1 MNHEY, CDR2 SVGEGT. CDR3 length: 15 residues. CDR3 amino acids: CASSYLSDLVDTQYF. Here the CDR3 DNA reads TGTGCCAGCAGTTATCTTAGCGACCTCGTCGATACGCAGTATTTT.

To note about this clone: This sample includes further DNA sequences coding for the same CDR3. The genes are TRBV27 and TRBJ1-6; D ambiguous. V shed 5 bases and J shed 7 bases, with 9 bases lying between them. This CDR3 has 13 residues. CDR1 and CDR2 from the germline V gene are MNHEY and SMNVEV (reference sequence). The CDR3 loop is CASSLGGNSPLHF. The CDR3 DNA is TGTGCCAGCAGTCTGGGCGGGAATTCACCCCTCCACTTT.

The chain combines TRBV9 with TRBJ2-1, with TRBD1 as a possible D gene (6 bases). In germline, CDR1 is SGDLS, CDR2 YYNGEE. V was trimmed by 0 bases and J by 7 bases, leaving 14 bases between them. The CDR3 sequence is 15 residues long. CDR3 coding DNA: TGTGCCAGCAGCGTAGGGCAGGGGATTAGGAATGAGCAGTTCTTC. This codes for CASSVGQGIRNEQFF. Drawing the rest from reference TRBV9 and TRBJ2-1, the complete variable domain is DSGVTQTPKHLITATGQRVTLRCSPRSGDLSVYWYQQSLDQGLQFLIQYYNGEERAKGNILERFSAQQFPDLHSELNLSSLELGDSALYFCASSVGQGIRNEQFFGPGTRLTVL.

The chain joins TRBV13 to TRBJ1-1; D uncertain. The length of the CDR3 is 13 residues. From germline, CDR1 is PRHDT and CDR2 FYEKMQ (reference sequence). The V and J ends lost 1 base and 6 bases respectively, with 9 bases between them. CDR3 DNA: TGTGCCAGCAGCTTAGTACAAGGAGCTGAAGCTTTCTTT. As protein: CASSLVQGAEAFF.

This clone has a handful of counts. The chain links TRBV7-3 to TRBJ1-2; D call uncertain. V gave up 5 bases and J gave up 6 bases, with 19 bases separating them. CDR3 length equals 15 residues. Germline V gene lookup returns CDR1 SGHTA and CDR2 FQGTGA. The CDR3 loop is CASSNDVGSSDGYTF. For the CDR3, the DNA is TGTGCCAGCAGCAATGACGTCGGGTCCTCCGATGGCTACACCTTC.

The chain uses TRBV5-1 and TRBJ2-1; D remains ambiguous. Germline V gives CDR1 SGHRS, CDR2 YFSETQ. There are 14 residues in the CDR3. Trimming removed 4 bases at V and 8 bases at J, with 16 bases between. In DNA, the CDR3 is TGCGCCAGCAGCCGGCTAGATCAGGTGCATGAGCAGTTCTTC. This sequence encodes CASSRLDQVHEQFF.

The genes are TRBV19 and TRBJ1-4; D gene ambiguous. Per the germline V gene, CDR1 is LNHDA and CDR2 is SQIVND (reference sequence). The V gene lost 5 bases and the J gene lost 4 bases, with 5 bases spanning the gap. The CDR3 extends over 12 amino acids. The DNA for the CDR3 is TGTGCCAGTAGTCACCATAATGAAAAACTGTTTTTT. As protein: CASSHHNEKLFF.

V usage is TRBV21-1 and J usage is TRBJ2-7; the table's D call, TRBD1, was not checked against the DNA. TRBV21-1 counts as a pseudogene. The CDR3 contains 16 residues. The CDR3 nucleotides are TGTGCCAGCAGCGACCTGATGGGGGACAGAGCCTACGAGCAGTACTTC. It translates to CASSDLMGDRAYEQYF.

This clone was recorded many times. Additional DNA sequences in this sample encode the identical CDR3. The chain joins TRBV6-4 to TRBJ2-1; the D gene could be TRBD1 or TRBD2 (5 bases each). Germline-derived CDR1 and CDR2 are MRHNA and SNTAGT. The germline V and J ends were trimmed by 2 bases and 0 bases, with 5 bases remaining between them. This CDR3 has 14 amino acids. The CDR3 bases are TGTGCCAGCAGTGACGGGGGCTCCTACAATGAGCAGTTCTTC. Translated, it gives CASSDGGSYNEQFF.

A remark on this clone: This CDR3 is also generated by other DNA sequences in the sample. The V gene is TRBV6-2 or TRBV6-3, the J gene TRBJ2-7; perhaps TRBD1 as D (7 bases). Germline V CDR1 and CDR2: MNHEY, SVGEGT. V dropped 6 bases and J dropped 0 bases, with 12 bases sitting between them. CDR3 size: 14 residues. CDR3 region: CASSAGQSSYEQYF. The DNA for the CDR3 is TGTGCCAGCAGCGCGGGACAGAGCTCCTACGAGCAGTACTTC.

This chain connects TRBV5-1 to TRBJ1-1, with 8 bases lining up with TRBD1. CDR1 SGHRS and CDR2 YFSETQ come from the germline V gene. This CDR3 comprises 15 residues. With 5 bases clipped from V and 0 bases from J, the junction kept 6 bases outside the gene matches. The chain's CDR3 is CASRPRQGMNTEAFF. CDR3 nucleotide sequence: TGCGCCAGCAGGCCTAGACAGGGGATGAACACTGAAGCTTTCTTT. The whole variable domain, remainder taken from reference TRBV5-1 and TRBJ1-1, is KAGVTQTPRYLIKTRGQQVTLSCSPISGHRSVSWYQQTPGQGLQFLFEYFSETQRNKGNFPGRFSGRQFSNSRSEMNVSTLELGDSALYLCASRPRQGMNTEAFFGQGTRLTVV.

Note on this clone: The sample holds other DNA sequences that translate to the same CDR3. CDR3 sequence: CASSLGQNYGYTF. Here the CDR3 DNA reads TGCGCCAGCAGCTTGGGGCAGAACTATGGCTACACCTTC. The chain couples TRBV5-1 to TRBJ1-2; unclear D gene. V gave up 0 bases and J gave up 2 bases, with 5 bases separating them. There are 13 residues in the CDR3. Looked up from germline, CDR1 is SGHRS and CDR2 is YFSETQ.

The chain links TRBV7-2 to TRBJ2-5; 7 nucleotides agree with TRBD2. The CDR3 loop spans 15 amino acids. Germline V CDR1 and CDR2: SGHTA, FQGNSA. Trimming at V came to 2 bases and at J to 5 bases, leaving 8 bases not matched to a gene. CDR3 region: CASSLSGVGGETQYF. The CDR3 DNA follows: TGTGCCAGCAGCTTAAGCGGGGTGGGTGGGGAGACCCAGTACTTC. Complete variable domain (other parts from reference TRBV7-2 and TRBJ2-5): GAGVSQSPSNKVTEKGKDVELRCDPISGHTALYWYRQSLGQGLEFLIYFQGNSAPDKSGLPSDRFSAERTGGSVSTLTIQRTQQEDSAVYLCASSLSGVGGETQYFGPGTRLLVL.

The V gene is TRBV28, the J gene TRBJ1-1; D not certain. Between the trimmed V and J ends, which lost 5 bases and 8 bases, there was a span of 12 bases. The V gene's germline CDR1 is MDHEN and CDR2 SYDVKM. The length of the CDR3 is 12 residues. The CDR3 sequence is CASSPRTEEAFF. CDR3 nucleotides: TGTGCCAGCAGTCCGAGGACGGAAGAAGCTTTCTTT.

This chain connects TRBV7-2 to TRBJ2-7; TRBD2 matches 7 bases. V dropped 5 bases and J dropped 7; count of bases not matched to a gene: 14. Looked up from germline, CDR1 is SGHTA and CDR2 is FQGNSA. This CDR3 has 15 amino acids. The CDR3, as DNA: TGTGCCAGCAGCCACTCTGGGCGGGGGTTGAGGGAGCAGTACTTC. This sequence encodes CASSHSGRGLREQYF.

The chain carries TRBV28 and TRBJ2-1, with D perhaps matching TRBD1 or TRBD2 (5 bases each). With 1 base removed from V and 6 bases from J, the gap between germline ends came to 7 bases. This CDR3 is built from 13 residues. Germline V gene data show CDR1 as MDHEN and CDR2 as SYDVKM. Here the CDR3 DNA reads TGTGCCAGCAGTTTATTGGGGACCAATGAGCAGTTCTTC. It yields the protein CASSLLGTNEQFF.

This clone was seen a handful of times. V gene TRBV7-8 combines with J gene TRBJ1-5, with a tentative D call TRBD1 (5 bases). Trimming cost V 1 base and J 2 bases, with 12 bases left between them. Germline assignment: CDR1 SGHVS and CDR2 FQNEAQ. The CDR3 sequence is 16 residues long. The CDR3 region has the DNA TGTGCCAGCAGCTTAGATAGGGGCGCGGGCAATCAGCCCCAGCATTTT. It is translated as CASSLDRGAGNQPQHF.